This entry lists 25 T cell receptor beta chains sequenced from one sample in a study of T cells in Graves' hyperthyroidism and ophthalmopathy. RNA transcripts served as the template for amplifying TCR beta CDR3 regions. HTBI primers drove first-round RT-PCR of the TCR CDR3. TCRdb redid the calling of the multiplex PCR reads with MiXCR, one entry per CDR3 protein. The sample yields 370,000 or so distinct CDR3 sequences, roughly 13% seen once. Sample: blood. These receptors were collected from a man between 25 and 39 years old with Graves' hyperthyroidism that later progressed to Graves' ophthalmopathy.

The CDR3 sequence: CASSLTGEGYQPQHF. For the CDR3, the DNA is TGTGCCAGCTCACTGACAGGGGAGGGATATCAGCCCCAGCATTTT. The chain links TRBV18 to TRBJ1-5; TRBD1 agrees at 8 bases. The CDR3 spans 15 residues. V was clipped by 4 bases and J by 5 bases; unmatched bases: 7. CDR1 is KGHSH, CDR2 LQKENI, per germline.

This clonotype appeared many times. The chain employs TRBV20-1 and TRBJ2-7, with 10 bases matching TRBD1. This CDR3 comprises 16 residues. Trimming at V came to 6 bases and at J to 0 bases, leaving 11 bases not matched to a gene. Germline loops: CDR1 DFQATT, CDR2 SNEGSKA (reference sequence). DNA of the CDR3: TGCAGTGCGGAGGGGACAGGGGCCCATAGCTCCTACGAGCAGTACTTC. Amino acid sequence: CSAEGTGAHSSYEQYF.

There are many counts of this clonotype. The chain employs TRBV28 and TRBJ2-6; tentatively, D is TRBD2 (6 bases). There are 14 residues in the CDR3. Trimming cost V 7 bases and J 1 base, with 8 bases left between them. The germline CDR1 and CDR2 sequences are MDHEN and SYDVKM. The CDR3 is CASNRGSGANVLTF. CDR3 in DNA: TGTGCCAGCAACCGGGGGTCTGGGGCCAACGTCCTGACTTTC. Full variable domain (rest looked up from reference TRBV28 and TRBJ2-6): DVKVTQSSRYLVKRTGEKVFLECVQDMDHENMFWYRQDPGLGLRLIYFSYDVKMKEKGDIPEGYSVSREKKERFSLILESASTNQTSMYLCASNRGSGANVLTFGAGSRLTVL.

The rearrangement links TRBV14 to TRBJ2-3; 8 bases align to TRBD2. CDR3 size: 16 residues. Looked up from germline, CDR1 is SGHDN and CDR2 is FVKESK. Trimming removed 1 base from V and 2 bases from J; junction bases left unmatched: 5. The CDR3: CASSQVEAGVTDTQYF. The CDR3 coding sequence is TGTGCCAGCAGCCAAGTCGAAGCGGGGGTCACAGATACGCAGTATTTT. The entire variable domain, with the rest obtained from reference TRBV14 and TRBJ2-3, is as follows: EAGVTQFPSHSVIEKGQTVTLRCDPISGHDNLYWYRRVMGKEIKFLLHFVKESKQDESGMPNNRFLAERTGGTYSTLKVQPAELEDSGVYFCASSQVEAGVTDTQYFGPGTRLTVL.

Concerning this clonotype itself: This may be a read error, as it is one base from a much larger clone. CDR3 loop: CASSLAIGPAYEQYF. The CDR3 nucleotides read TGTGCCAGCAGCTTAGCTATCGGCCCAGCCTACGAGCAGTACTTC. This rearrangement joins TRBV7-9 to TRBJ2-7; D unclear. Germline V lookup: CDR1 SEHNR, CDR2 FQNEAQ (reference sequence). V lost 0 bases and J lost 2, with 11 bases in between. There are 15 residues in the CDR3.

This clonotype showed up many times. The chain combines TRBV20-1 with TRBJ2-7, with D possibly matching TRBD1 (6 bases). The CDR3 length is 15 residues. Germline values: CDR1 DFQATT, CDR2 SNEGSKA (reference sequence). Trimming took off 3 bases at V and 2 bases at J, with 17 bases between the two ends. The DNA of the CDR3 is TGCAGTGCTAGTGACGCAGGGGTGGGGACCTACGAGCAGTACTTC. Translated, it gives CSASDAGVGTYEQYF.

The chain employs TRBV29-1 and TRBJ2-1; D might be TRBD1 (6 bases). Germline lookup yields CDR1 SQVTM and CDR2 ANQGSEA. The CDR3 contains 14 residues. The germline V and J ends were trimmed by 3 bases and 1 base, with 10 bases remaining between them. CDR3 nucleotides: TGCAGCGTTGAGGGGACACGTTCCTACAATGAGCAGTTCTTC. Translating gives CSVEGTRSYNEQFF.

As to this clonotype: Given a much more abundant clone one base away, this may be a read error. The CDR3 reads CAISDTANYGYTF. CDR3 nucleotide sequence: TGTGCCATCAGTGACACCGCTAACTATGGCTACACCTTC. The rearrangement uses TRBV10-3 and TRBJ1-2; D call uncertain. The germline V gene encodes CDR1 ENHRY and CDR2 SYGVKD. The CDR3 consists of 13 residues. The germline V and J ends were trimmed by 3 bases and 0 bases, with 5 bases remaining between them.

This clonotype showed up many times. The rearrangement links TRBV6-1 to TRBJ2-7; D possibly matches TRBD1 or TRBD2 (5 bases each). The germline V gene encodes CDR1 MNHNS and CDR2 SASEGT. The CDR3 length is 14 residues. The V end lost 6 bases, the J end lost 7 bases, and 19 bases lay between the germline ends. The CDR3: CASSPSWGFWEQYF. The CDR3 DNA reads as TGTGCCAGCAGCCCCTCATGGGGGTTCTGGGAGCAGTACTTC.

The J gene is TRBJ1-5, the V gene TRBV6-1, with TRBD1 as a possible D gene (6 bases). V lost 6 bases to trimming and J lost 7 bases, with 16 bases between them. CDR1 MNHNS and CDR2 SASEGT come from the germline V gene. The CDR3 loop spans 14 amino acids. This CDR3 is CASSPTGRGQPQHF. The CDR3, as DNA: TGTGCCAGCAGCCCAACAGGGAGAGGCCAGCCCCAGCATTTT.

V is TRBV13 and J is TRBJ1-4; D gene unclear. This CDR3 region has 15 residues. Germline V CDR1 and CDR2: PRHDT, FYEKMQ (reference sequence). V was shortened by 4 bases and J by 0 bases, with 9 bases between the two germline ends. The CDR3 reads CASSYRTATNEKLFF. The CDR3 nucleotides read TGTGCCAGCAGCTATAGGACTGCAACTAATGAAAAACTGTTTTTT.

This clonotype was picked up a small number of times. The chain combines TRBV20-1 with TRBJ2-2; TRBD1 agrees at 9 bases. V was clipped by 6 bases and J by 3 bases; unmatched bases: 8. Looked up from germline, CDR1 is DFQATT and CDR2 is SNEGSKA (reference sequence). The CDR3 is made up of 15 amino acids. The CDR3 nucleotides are TGCAGTGCCGAACCGGGACAGGGTGACACCGGGGAGCTGTTTTTT. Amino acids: CSAEPGQGDTGELFF.

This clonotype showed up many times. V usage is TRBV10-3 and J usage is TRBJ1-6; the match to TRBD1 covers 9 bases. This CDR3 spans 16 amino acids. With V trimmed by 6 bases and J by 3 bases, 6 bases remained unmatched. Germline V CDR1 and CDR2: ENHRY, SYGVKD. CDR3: CAISSGQGLYNSPLHF. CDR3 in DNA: TGTGCCATCAGCTCGGGACAGGGACTCTATAATTCACCCCTCCACTTT.

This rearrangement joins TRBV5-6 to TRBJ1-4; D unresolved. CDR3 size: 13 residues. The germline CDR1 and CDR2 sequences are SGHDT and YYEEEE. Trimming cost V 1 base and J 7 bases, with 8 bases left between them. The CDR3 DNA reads TGTGCCAGCAGCTTGTTCGGAGTTGAAAAACTGTTTTTT. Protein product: CASSLFGVEKLFF.

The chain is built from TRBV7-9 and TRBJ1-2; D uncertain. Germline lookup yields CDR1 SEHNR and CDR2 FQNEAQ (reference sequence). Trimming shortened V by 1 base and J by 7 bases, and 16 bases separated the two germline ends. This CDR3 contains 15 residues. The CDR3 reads CASSLGSRPTGGYTF. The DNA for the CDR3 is TGTGCCAGCAGCTTAGGAAGCAGGCCCACCGGTGGCTACACCTTC.

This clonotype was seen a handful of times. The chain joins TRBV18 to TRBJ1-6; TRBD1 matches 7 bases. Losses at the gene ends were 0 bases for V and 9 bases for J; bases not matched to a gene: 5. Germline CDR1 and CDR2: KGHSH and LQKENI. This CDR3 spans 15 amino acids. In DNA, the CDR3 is TGTGCCAGCTCACCACCAGGGGACAGAGTTTCACCCCTCCACTTT. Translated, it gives CASSPPGDRVSPLHF.

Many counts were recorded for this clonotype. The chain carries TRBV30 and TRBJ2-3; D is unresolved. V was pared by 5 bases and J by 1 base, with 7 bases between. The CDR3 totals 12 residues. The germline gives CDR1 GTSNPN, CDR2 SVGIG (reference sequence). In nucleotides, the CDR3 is TGTGCCTGGGACGTCGGCACAGATACGCAGTATTTT. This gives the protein CAWDVGTDTQYF. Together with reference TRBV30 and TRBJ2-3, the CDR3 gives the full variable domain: SQTIHQWPATLVQPVGSPLSLECTVEGTSNPNLYWYRQAAGRGLQLLFYSVGIGQISSEVPQNLSASRPQDRQFILSSKKLLLSDSGFYLCAWDVGTDTQYFGPGTRLTVL.

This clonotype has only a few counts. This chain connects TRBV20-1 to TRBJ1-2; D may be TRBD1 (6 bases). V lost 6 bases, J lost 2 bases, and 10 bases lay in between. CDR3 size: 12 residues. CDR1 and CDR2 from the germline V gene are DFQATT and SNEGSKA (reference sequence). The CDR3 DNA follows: TGCAGTGCCAGGGACAACAACTATGGCTACACCTTC. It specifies CSARDNNYGYTF.

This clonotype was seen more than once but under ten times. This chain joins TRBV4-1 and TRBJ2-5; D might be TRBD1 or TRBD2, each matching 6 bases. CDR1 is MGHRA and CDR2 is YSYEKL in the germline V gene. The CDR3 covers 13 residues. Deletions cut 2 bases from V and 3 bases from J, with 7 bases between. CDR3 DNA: TGCGCCAGCAGCCAAAGGGGGGAAGAGACCCAGTACTTC. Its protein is CASSQRGEETQYF.

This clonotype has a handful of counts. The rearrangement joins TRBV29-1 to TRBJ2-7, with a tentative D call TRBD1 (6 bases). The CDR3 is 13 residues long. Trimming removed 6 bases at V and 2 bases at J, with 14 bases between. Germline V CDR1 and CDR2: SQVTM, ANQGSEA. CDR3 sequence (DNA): TGCAGCGTCGTAACAGGGCTAACCTACGAGCAGTACTTC. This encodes CSVVTGLTYEQYF.

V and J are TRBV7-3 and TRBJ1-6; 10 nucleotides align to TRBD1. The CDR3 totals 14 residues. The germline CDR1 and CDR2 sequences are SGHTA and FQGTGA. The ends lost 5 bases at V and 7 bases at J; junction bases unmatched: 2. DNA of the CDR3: TGTGCCAGCAGCCGGGGACAGGGGAATTCACCCCTCCACTTT. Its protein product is CASSRGQGNSPLHF.

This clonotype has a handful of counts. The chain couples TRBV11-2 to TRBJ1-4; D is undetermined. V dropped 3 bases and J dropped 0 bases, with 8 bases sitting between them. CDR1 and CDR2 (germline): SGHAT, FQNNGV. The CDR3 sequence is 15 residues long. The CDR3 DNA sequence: TGTGCCAGCAGCTTGCGGAGAGCAACTAATGAAAAACTGTTTTTT. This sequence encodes CASSLRRATNEKLFF.

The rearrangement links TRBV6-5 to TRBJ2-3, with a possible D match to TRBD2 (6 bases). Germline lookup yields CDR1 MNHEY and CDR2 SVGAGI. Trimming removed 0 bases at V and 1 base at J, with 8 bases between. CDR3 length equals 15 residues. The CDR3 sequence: CASSYSGGGTDTQYF. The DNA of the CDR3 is TGTGCCAGCAGTTACTCGGGCGGGGGCACAGATACGCAGTATTTT.

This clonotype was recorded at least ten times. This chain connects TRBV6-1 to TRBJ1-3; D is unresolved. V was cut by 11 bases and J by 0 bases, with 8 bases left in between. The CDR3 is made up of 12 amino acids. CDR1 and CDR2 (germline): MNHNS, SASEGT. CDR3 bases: TGTGCCTCGTGGTACTCTGGAAACACCATATATTTT. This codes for CASWYSGNTIYF.

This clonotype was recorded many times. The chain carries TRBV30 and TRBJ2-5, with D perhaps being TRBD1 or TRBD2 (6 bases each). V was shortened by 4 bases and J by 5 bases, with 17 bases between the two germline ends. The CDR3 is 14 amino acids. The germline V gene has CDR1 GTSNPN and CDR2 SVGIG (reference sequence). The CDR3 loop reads CAWTLRGRGETQYF. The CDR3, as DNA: TGTGCCTGGACCCTCAGGGGCCGGGGGGAGACCCAGTACTTC.